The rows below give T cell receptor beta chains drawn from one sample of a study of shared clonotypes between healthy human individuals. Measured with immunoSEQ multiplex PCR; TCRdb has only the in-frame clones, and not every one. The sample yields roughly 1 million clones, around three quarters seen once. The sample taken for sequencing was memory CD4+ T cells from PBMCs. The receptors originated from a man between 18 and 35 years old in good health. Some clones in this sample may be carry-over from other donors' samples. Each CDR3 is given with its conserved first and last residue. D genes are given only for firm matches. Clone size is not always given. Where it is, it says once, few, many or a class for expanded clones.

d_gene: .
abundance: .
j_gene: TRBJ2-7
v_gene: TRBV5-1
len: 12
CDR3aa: CASSLEPGSKYF
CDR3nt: TGCGCCAGCAGCTTGGAGCCAGGGTCTAAGTACTTC

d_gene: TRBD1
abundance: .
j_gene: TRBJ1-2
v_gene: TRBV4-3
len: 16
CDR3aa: CASSQDPGQGTHGYTF
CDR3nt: TGCGCCAGCAGCCAAGACCCGGGACAGGGTACCCATGGCTACACCTTC

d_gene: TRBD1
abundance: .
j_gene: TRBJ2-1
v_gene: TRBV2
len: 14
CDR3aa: CASSSQGGYNEQFF
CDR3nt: TGTGCCAGCAGTTCACAGGGGGGCTACAATGAGCAGTTCTTC

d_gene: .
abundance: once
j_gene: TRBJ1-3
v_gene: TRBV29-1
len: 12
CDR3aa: CSAKRAGNTIYF
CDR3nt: TGCAGCGCGAAACGCGCTGGAAACACCATATATTTT

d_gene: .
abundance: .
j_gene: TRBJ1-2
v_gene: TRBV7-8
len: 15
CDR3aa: CASSLIGSGNYGYTF
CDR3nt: TGTGCCAGCAGCTTAATTGGGAGCGGTAACTATGGCTACACCTTC

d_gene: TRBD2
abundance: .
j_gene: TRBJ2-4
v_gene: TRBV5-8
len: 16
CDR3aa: CASSPALRGGKNIQYF
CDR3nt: TGTGCCAGCAGCCCCGCCCTTAGGGGAGGGAAAAACATTCAGTACTTC

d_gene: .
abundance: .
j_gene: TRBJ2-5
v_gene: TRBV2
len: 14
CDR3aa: CATRPGRNQETQYF
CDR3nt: TGTGCCACCCGACCGGGACGTAACCAAGAGACCCAGTACTTC

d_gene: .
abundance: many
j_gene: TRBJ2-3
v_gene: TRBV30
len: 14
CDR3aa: CAWSRGGGTDTQYF
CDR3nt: TGTGCCTGGAGTAGGGGGGGAGGCACAGATACGCAGTATTTT

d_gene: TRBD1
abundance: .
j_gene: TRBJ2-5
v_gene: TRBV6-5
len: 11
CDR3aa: CASFRGETQYF
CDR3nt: TGTGCCAGCTTCAGGGGGGAGACCCAGTACTTC

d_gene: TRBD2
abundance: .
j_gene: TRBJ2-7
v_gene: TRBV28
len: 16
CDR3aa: CASRPTPAGEGYEQYF
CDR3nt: TGTGCCAGCAGACCCACGCCGGCGGGAGAGGGCTACGAGCAGTACTTC

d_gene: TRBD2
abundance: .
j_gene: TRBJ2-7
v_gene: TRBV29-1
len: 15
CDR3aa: CSVTGTSGRTYEQYF
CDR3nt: TGCAGCGTAACCGGGACTAGCGGGAGAACCTACGAGCAGTACTTC

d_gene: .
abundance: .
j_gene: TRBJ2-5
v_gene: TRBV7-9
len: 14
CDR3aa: CASSLFRDQETQYF
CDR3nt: TGTGCCAGCAGCTTATTTCGGGACCAAGAGACCCAGTACTTC

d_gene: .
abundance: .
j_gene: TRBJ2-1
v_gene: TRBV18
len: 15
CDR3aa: CASSPTRSWYNEQFF
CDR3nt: TGTGCCAGCTCACCCACCCGGAGTTGGTACAATGAGCAGTTCTTC

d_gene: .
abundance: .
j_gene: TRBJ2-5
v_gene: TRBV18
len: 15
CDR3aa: CASSTRVSRREAQYF
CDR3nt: TGTGCCAGCTCAACCCGGGTCTCGAGAAGAGAAGCCCAGTACTTC

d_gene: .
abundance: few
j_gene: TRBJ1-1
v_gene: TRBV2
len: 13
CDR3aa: CASSEQWDTEAFF
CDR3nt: TGTGCCAGCAGTGAGCAGTGGGACACTGAAGCTTTCTTT

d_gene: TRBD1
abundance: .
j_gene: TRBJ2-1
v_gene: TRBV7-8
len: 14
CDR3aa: CASSSGQGYNEQFF
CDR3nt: TGTGCCAGCAGCTCGGGACAGGGTTACAATGAGCAGTTCTTC

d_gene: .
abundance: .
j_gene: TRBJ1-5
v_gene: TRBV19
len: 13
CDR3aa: CASRAQINQPQHF
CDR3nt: TGTGCCAGTAGGGCACAGATCAATCAGCCCCAGCATTTT

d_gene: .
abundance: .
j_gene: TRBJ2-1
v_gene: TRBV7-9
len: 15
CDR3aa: CASSLPGGTYNEQFF
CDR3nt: TGTGCCAGCAGCTTACCCGGAGGGACCTACAATGAGCAGTTCTTC

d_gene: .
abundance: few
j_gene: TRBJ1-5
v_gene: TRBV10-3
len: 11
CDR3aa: CATGVAQPQHF
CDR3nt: TGTGCCACAGGGGTGGCTCAGCCCCAGCATTTT

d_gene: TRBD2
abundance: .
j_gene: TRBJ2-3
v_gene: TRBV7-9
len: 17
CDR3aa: CASSPPSGRAGSDTQYF
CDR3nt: TGTGCCAGCAGCCCCCCCAGCGGGAGGGCCGGCTCAGATACGCAGTATTTT

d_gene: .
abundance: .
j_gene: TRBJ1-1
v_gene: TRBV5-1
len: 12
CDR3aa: CASSSGGVRAFF
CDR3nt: TGCGCCAGCAGCTCCGGAGGGGTACGAGCTTTCTTT

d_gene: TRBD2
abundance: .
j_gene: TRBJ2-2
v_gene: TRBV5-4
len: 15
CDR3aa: CASSRTSGTTGELFF
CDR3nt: TGTGCCAGCAGCCGGACTAGCGGAACCACCGGGGAGCTGTTTTTT

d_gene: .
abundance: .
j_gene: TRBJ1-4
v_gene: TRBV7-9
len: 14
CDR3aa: CASSLGTRDEKLFF
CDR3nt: TGTGCCAGCAGCTTAGGCACCCGAGATGAAAAACTGTTTTTT

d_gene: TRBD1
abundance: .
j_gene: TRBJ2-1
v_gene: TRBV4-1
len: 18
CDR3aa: CASSQGLRGQGATNEQFF
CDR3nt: TGCGCCAGCAGCCAAGGTCTTAGGGGACAGGGGGCGACTAATGAGCAGTTCTTC

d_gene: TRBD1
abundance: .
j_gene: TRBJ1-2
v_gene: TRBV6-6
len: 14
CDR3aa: CASSSGTGPGGYTF
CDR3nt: TGTGCCAGCAGTTCCGGGACAGGGCCGGGGGGCTACACCTTC

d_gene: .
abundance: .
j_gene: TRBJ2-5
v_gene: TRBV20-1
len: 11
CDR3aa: CSADVQETQYF
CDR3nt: TGCAGTGCTGACGTACAAGAGACCCAGTACTTC

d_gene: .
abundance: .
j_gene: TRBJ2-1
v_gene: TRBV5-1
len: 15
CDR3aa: CASSLGWSSYNEQFF
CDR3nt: TGCGCCAGCAGCTTGGGGTGGAGCTCCTACAATGAGCAGTTCTTC

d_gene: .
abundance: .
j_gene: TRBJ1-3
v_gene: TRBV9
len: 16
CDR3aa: CASSVGGSSSGNTIYF
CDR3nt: TGTGCCAGCAGCGTAGGTGGCAGCAGCTCTGGAAACACCATATATTTT

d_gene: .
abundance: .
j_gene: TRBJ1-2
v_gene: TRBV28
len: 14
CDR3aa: CASSLQGRGGGYTF
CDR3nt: TGTGCCAGCAGTTTACAGGGCAGGGGAGGAGGCTACACCTTC

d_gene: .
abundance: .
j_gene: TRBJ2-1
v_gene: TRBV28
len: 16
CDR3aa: CASSLVRGDRGNEQFF
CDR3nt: TGTGCCAGCAGTTTAGTTAGGGGAGACCGAGGGAATGAGCAGTTCTTC

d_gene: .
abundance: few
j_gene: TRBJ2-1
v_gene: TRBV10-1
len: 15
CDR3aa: CASSEGCFSYNEQFF
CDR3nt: TGCGCCAGCAGTGAGGGGTGCTTCTCCTACAATGAGCAGTTCTTC

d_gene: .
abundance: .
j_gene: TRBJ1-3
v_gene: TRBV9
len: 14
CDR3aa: CASSTGQPGNTIYF
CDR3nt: TGTGCCAGCAGCACCGGACAGCCTGGAAACACCATATATTTT

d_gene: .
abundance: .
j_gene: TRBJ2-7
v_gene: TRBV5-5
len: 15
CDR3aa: CASSLALGRTYEQYF
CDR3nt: TGTGCCAGCAGCTTGGCCTTAGGGAGAACCTACGAGCAGTACTTC

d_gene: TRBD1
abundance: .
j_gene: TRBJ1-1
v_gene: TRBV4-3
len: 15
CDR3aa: CASSPQGAGLTEAFF
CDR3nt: TGCGCCAGCAGCCCCCAGGGGGCAGGGCTTACTGAAGCTTTCTTT

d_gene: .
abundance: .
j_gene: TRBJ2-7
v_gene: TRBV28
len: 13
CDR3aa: CASSFPPGYEQYF
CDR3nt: TGTGCCAGCAGTTTCCCGCCGGGCTACGAGCAGTACTTC

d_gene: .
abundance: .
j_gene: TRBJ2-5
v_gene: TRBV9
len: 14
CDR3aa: CASSFRAGSETQYF
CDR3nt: TGTGCCAGCAGCTTTAGAGCAGGGTCTGAGACCCAGTACTTC

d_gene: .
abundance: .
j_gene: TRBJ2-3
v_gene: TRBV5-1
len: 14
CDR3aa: CASSPGSGTDTQYF
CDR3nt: TGCGCCAGCAGCCCGGGGTCCGGAACAGATACGCAGTATTTT

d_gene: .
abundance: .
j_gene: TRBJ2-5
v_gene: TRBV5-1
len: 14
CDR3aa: CASTLLLVEETQYF
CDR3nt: TGCGCCAGCACCCTGTTACTAGTGGAAGAGACCCAGTACTTC

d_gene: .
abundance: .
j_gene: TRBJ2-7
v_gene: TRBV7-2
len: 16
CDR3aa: CASSLMSAGDSYEQYF
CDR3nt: TGTGCCAGCAGCCTCATGTCGGCAGGGGACTCCTACGAGCAGTACTTC

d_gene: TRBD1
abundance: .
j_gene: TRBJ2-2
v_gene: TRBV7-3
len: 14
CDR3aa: CASSRDSLTGELFF
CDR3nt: TGTGCCAGCAGTCGGGACAGCCTCACCGGGGAGCTGTTTTTT

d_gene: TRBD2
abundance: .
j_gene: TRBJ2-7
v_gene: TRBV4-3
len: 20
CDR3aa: CASSQKMGSGTRVGSYEQYF
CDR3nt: TGCGCCAGCAGCCAAAAGATGGGATCCGGGACTAGGGTTGGCTCCTACGAGCAGTACTTC

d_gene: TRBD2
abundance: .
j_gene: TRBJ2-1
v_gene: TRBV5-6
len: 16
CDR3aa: CASSFSRLAGYNEQFF
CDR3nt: TGTGCCAGCAGCTTCAGCCGTCTAGCGGGATACAATGAGCAGTTCTTC

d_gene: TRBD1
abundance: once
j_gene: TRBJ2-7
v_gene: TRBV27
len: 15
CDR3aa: CASSLSGTAPYEQYF
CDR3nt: TGTGCCAGCAGTTTATCTGGGACAGCGCCCTACGAGCAGTACTTC

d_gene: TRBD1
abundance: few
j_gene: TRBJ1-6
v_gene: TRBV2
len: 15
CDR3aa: CASSSGQGGNSPLHF
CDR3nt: TGTGCCAGCAGTAGCGGACAGGGGGGAAATTCACCCCTCCACTTT

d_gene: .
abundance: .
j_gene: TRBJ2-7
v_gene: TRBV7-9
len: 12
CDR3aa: CASSFEFREQYF
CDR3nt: TGTGCCAGCAGCTTCGAATTCCGCGAGCAGTACTTC

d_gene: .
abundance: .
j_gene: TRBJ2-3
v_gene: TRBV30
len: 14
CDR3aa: CAWSLSLGPDTQYF
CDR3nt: TGTGCCTGGAGTCTATCCCTGGGCCCAGATACGCAGTATTTT

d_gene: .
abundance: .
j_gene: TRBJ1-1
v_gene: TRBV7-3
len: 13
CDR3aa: CASSEGQTTEAFF
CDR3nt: TGTGCCAGCAGCGAAGGACAAACCACTGAAGCTTTCTTT

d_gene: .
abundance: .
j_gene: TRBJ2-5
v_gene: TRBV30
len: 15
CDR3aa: CAWSAGWDPIGTQYF
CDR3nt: TGTGCCTGGAGTGCTGGGTGGGACCCTATTGGGACCCAGTACTTC

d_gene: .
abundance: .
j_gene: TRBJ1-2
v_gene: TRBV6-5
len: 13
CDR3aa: CASSLQGNYGYTF
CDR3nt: TGTGCCAGCAGCCTACAGGGAAACTATGGCTACACCTTC

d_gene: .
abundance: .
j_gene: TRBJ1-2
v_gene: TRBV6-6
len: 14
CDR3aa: CASSLDSLYYGYTF
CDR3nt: TGTGCCAGCAGTCTTGACAGTCTGTACTATGGCTACACCTTC

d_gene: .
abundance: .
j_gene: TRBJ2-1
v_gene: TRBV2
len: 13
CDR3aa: CASNPELGNEQFF
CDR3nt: TGTGCCAGCAACCCCGAACTGGGCAATGAGCAGTTCTTC

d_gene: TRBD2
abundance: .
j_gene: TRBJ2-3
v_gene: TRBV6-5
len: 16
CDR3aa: CASSYMASGSADTQYF
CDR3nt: TGTGCCAGCAGTTACATGGCTAGCGGGAGTGCAGATACGCAGTATTTT

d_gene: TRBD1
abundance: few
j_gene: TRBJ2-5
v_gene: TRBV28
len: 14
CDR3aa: CASSFGGQQETQYF
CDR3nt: TGTGCCAGCAGTTTTGGGGGACAGCAAGAGACCCAGTACTTC

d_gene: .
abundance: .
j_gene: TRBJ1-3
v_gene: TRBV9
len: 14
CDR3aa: CASRPSFSGNTIYF
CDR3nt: TGTGCCAGCAGGCCTTCTTTCTCTGGAAACACCATATATTTT

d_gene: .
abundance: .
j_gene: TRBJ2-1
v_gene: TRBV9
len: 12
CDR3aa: CASSGASNEQFF
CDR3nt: TGTGCCAGCAGCGGGGCTAGCAATGAGCAGTTCTTC

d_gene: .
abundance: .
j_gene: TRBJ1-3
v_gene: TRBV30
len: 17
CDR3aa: CAWSVRGRPSSGNTIYF
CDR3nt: TGTGCCTGGAGTGTCCGAGGCCGACCGAGCTCTGGAAACACCATATATTTT

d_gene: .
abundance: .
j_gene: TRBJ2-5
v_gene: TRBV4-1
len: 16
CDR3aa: CASSQDLGGGQETQYF
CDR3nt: TGCGCCAGCAGCCAAGATCTGGGAGGAGGGCAAGAGACCCAGTACTTC